The entry that follows covers one T cell receptor beta chain sequence. The sample belongs to a study of blood T cell repertoires in COVID-19. Produced via immunoSEQ multiplex PCR; TCRdb's table is partial and in-frame only. This table has 65,000 to 70,000 clones, about 85% appearing once. There are 14 residues in the CDR3. Germline V gene lookup returns CDR1 LGHDT and CDR2 YNNKEL (reference sequence). V dropped 4 bases and J dropped 5 bases, with 14 bases sitting between them. The rearrangement links TRBV3-1 (or the pseudogene TRBV3-2) to TRBJ1-2; tentative D call: TRBD1 (5 bases). Sequencing used peripheral blood. The TCR comes from a man at least 80 years old with acute or convalescent COVID-19. DNA of the CDR3: TGTGCCAGCAGCCCCGGACGGGGGGGGTATGGCTACACCTTC. The encoded protein is CASSPGRGGYGYTF.